The clone carrying this T cell receptor (beta chain) was detected ten times or more. The data were taken from a study of identical twins. MiXCR, applied by TCRdb to the 5' RACE reads, yields one record per CDR3 protein. The sample consists of about 240,000 distinct CDR3 sequences, over 9.5% of them appearing once. The germline gives CDR1 DFQATT, CDR2 SNEGSKA (reference sequence). The J segment lost 7 bases and the V segment lost 6 bases, leaving 11 bases of the junction unmatched. This CDR3 has 13 amino acids. These same records also appear under a second study, on yellow fever vaccine responses in identical twins.

The specimen sequenced was memory (CD45RO+) T cells sorted from blood. The TCR comes from a woman younger than 30 in good health. The chain has TRBV20-1 and TRBJ1-2; 7 nucleotides line up with TRBD1. Here the CDR3 reads CSAPQGGRGGYTF. The CDR3 region has the DNA TGCAGTGCCCCCCAGGGGGGGCGAGGTGGCTACACCTTC.